The subject of this entry is one T cell receptor (beta chain). Its antigen is currently unknown. This sample was included in a study of T-cell memory formation after mild COVID-19. Study summary: The two donors had largely donor-specific TCR clusters. Regarding the study as a whole: Some SARS-CoV-2-responding clones were already detected in memory before infection. Contracting CD4+ clones were located mainly in CM and EM, and CD8+ clones in EMRA.

The CDR3 covers 15 residues. The V end lost 4 bases, the J end lost 4 bases, and 16 bases lay between the germline ends. Germline V gene lookup returns CDR1 LGHDT and CDR2 YNNKEL (reference sequence). Amplification by 5'RACE using constant-segment primers produced TCR alpha and TCR beta cDNA libraries that carried sample barcodes and UMIs. Via MiXCR, TCRdb re-called the 5' RACE reads, giving one row per CDR3 protein. The sample contains roughly 510,000 distinct CDR3 sequences, roughly 17% of which appear only once. Sequencing input: PBMCs or a T cell subset sorted from them (not recorded which). This chain joins TRBV3-1 and TRBJ1-2; possibly TRBD1 for D (5 bases). This TCR came from an adult woman who had mild COVID-19 (a few samples of this study predate the infection). Cell type and time point are not known. The CDR3: CASSPLAGVRYGYTF. In DNA, the CDR3 is TGTGCCAGCAGCCCGCTCGCGGGGGTCCGCTATGGCTACACCTTC.